The 21 T cell receptor beta chains below come from one sample, sequenced in a study of long-term antiretroviral therapy in people with HIV. Survey-level immunoSEQ v3.0 assays were run. Profiling relied on immunoSEQ multiplex PCR, and the TCRdb table lists in-frame clones only, not all of them. The profile covers about 29,000 clones, with nearly 97% appearing a single time and about 8% taken by the ten largest. The starting material was unsorted PBMCs, obtained 5.3 years after starting antiretroviral therapy. The receptors here all came from a man in his thirties or forties with HIV.

J is TRBJ1-1 and V is TRBV19; D not certain. CDR3 length: 13 residues. CDR1 and CDR2 from the germline V gene are LNHDA and SQIVND (reference sequence). Trimming left V 5 bases short and J 0 bases short, with 7 bases between. The DNA of the CDR3 is TGTGCCAGTAGTCCCTCCATGAACACTGAAGCTTTCTTT. Its translation is CASSPSMNTEAFF.

This rearrangement joins TRBV6-4 to TRBJ2-3; TRBD1 is a possible D gene (6 bases). The V end was cut by 3 bases, the J end by 3 bases, with 7 bases between. Germline V gene lookup returns CDR1 MRHNA and CDR2 SNTAGT. CDR3 length equals 13 residues. The CDR3 region is CASSEGATDTQYF. Written as DNA, the CDR3 is TGTGCCAGCAGTGAGGGGGCTACAGATACGCAGTATTTT.

This chain connects TRBV6-4 to TRBJ2-6, with D tentatively TRBD2 (6 bases). V was shortened by 5 bases and J by 4 bases, with 12 bases between the two germline ends. Germline loops: CDR1 MRHNA, CDR2 SNTAGT. The length of the CDR3 is 15 residues. For the CDR3, the DNA is TGTGCCAGCAGTCCACGGGACTCCGGGGCCAACGTCCTGACTTTC. Translated: CASSPRDSGANVLTF.

The chain employs TRBV6-6 and TRBJ2-3; 9 nucleotides agree with TRBD2. V gave up 0 bases and J gave up 5 bases; unmatched junction bases: 6. Germline values: CDR1 MNHNY, CDR2 SVGAGI (reference sequence). This CDR3 spans 16 amino acids. Here the CDR3 DNA reads TGTGCCAGCAGTTACTCGGGCCGGACTAGCGAAGATACGCAGTATTTT. Translation: CASSYSGRTSEDTQYF.

V gene TRBV6-6 combines with J gene TRBJ1-2, with D possibly being TRBD1 (5 bases). Germline V gene sequence: CDR1 MNHNY, CDR2 SVGAGI (reference sequence). The CDR3 spans 12 residues. Between the trimmed V and J ends, which lost 0 bases and 9 bases, there was a span of 8 bases. CDR3 region: CASSYSPGSYTF. CDR3 in DNA: TGTGCCAGCAGTTACTCCCCAGGGAGCTACACCTTC.

This clone has only one observation. The chain combines TRBV18 with TRBJ2-7; 11 nucleotides align to TRBD1. V lost 4 bases and J lost 2; bases outside the gene matches: 10. The CDR3 extends over 17 amino acids. The germline V gene has CDR1 KGHSH and CDR2 LQKENI. CDR3 sequence: CASSREPWTGGTYEQYF. DNA of the CDR3: TGTGCCAGCTCACGAGAACCCTGGACAGGGGGCACCTACGAGCAGTACTTC.

CDR3: CASSLALGYYEQYF. For the CDR3, the DNA is TGTGCCAGCAGTTTAGCTTTAGGTTACTACGAGCAGTACTTC. The chain links TRBV27 to TRBJ2-7, with D uncertain. Germline values: CDR1 MNHEY, CDR2 SMNVEV (reference sequence). CDR3 length: 14 amino acids. Trimming stripped 2 bases from V and 3 bases from J, with 11 bases between.

The chain links TRBV1 to TRBJ1-2. TRBV1 is listed as a pseudogene. CDR3 size: 15 residues. The CDR3 nucleotides read TGCACCAGCAGCCAAGATCCCGGGCCCGACTATGGCTACACCTTC. This codes for CTSSQDPGPDYGYTF.

The J gene is TRBJ1-3, the V gene TRBV7-2; perhaps TRBD1 as D (5 bases). From germline, CDR1 is SGHTA and CDR2 FQGNSA. V shed 5 bases and J shed 0 bases, with 17 bases lying between them. This CDR3 comprises 17 residues. CDR3 nucleotides: TGTGCCAGCAGCACCCAGACAGCACTCAGCTCTGGAAACACCATATATTTT. This translates into CASSTQTALSSGNTIYF.

The gene calls are TRBV4-1 and TRBJ2-7, with 12 bases fitting TRBD2. The J segment lost 4 bases and the V segment lost 3 bases, leaving 10 bases of the junction unmatched. The CDR3 has 17 residues. Germline lookup yields CDR1 MGHRA and CDR2 YSYEKL. CDR3 in amino acids: CASSQSGTSGSRYEQYF. The CDR3 DNA reads TGCGCCAGCAGCCAGTCCGGGACTAGCGGGTCCAGGTACGAGCAGTACTTC.

This sequence joins TRBV27 and TRBJ2-5; 14 bases align to TRBD2. V shed 6 bases and J 4 bases; nucleotides not matched to a gene: 4. Germline assignment: CDR1 MNHEY and CDR2 SMNVEV (reference sequence). The CDR3 loop spans 15 amino acids. The CDR3 DNA sequence: TGTGCCAGCAGCCCTGGGACTAGCGGGGGAGAGACCCAGTACTTC. It is translated as CASSPGTSGGETQYF.

The chain combines TRBV4-1 with TRBJ1-3, with D maybe TRBD1 (5 bases). From germline, CDR1 is MGHRA and CDR2 YSYEKL. The CDR3 extends over 17 amino acids. Trimming cost V 6 bases and J 3 bases, with 21 bases left between them. The CDR3 protein is CASSPIGRGALGNTIYF. In DNA, the CDR3 is TGCGCCAGCAGTCCGATAGGGAGGGGAGCTCTTGGAAACACCATATATTTT.

V and J are TRBV2 and TRBJ1-1; D possibly corresponds to TRBD1 (5 bases). Germline values: CDR1 SNHLY, CDR2 FYNNEI. The V and J ends lost 3 bases and 0 bases respectively, with 11 bases between them. This CDR3 is 15 amino acids long. The CDR3 loop reads CASSEGRGLNTEAFF. The DNA of the CDR3 is TGTGCCAGCAGTGAGGGGAGGGGACTGAACACTGAAGCTTTCTTT.

Remarks on this clone: This CDR3 is also generated by other DNA sequences in the sample. The chain links TRBV19 to TRBJ1-5; no clear D. V was clipped by 3 bases and J by 2 bases, with 5 bases between them. The CDR3 length is 13 residues. The germline V gene encodes CDR1 LNHDA and CDR2 SQIVND (reference sequence). CDR3 sequence: CASSIGGNQPQHF. CDR3 coding DNA: TGTGCCAGTAGTATTGGGGGCAATCAGCCCCAGCATTTT.

The chain carries TRBV19 and TRBJ1-5, with TRBD1 identical over 8 bases. The CDR3 extends over 14 amino acids. Germline CDR1 and CDR2: LNHDA and SQIVND (reference sequence). The trim removed 7 bases at V and 2 bases at J, leaving 4 bases unmatched. CDR3 sequence reads: CASMAGQGNQPQHF. The CDR3 region has the DNA TGTGCCAGTATGGCGGGACAGGGCAATCAGCCCCAGCATTTT. Full variable domain (outside the CDR3, taken from reference TRBV19 and TRBJ1-5): DGGITQSPKYLFRKEGQNVTLSCEQNLNHDAMYWYRQDPGQGLRLIYYSQIVNDFQKGDIAEGYSVSREKKESFPLTVTSAQKNPTAFYLCASMAGQGNQPQHFGDGTRLSIL.

The V and J genes are TRBV4-1 and TRBJ2-7, with TRBD2 as a possible D gene (5 bases). Trimming left V 5 bases short and J 0 bases short, with 8 bases between. The germline gives CDR1 MGHRA, CDR2 YSYEKL. The CDR3 length is 13 residues. CDR3 in amino acids: CASSTGVSYEQYF. CDR3 in DNA: TGCGCCAGCAGCACCGGGGTCTCCTACGAGCAGTACTTC.

The chain has TRBV9 and TRBJ1-1; 8 bases fit TRBD1. CDR1 and CDR2 from the germline V gene are SGDLS and YYNGEE. The CDR3 has 15 amino acids. Unmatched junction bases numbered 3, after V lost 2 bases and J lost 0 bases. CDR3 amino acids: CASSVTGDLNTEAFF. CDR3 bases: TGTGCCAGCAGCGTGACAGGGGACCTGAACACTGAAGCTTTCTTT.

A remark on this clone: One end of the junction fails to match germline, which may point to a read error. The V call is TRBV7-7, the J call TRBJ1-4, with a tentative D call TRBD1 (5 bases). Germline CDR1 and CDR2: SSHAT and FNYEAQ (reference sequence). The CDR3 has 16 amino acids. CDR3 region: CASSREGQGVNEKLFF. DNA of the CDR3: TGTGCTAGCAGCAGAGAGGGGCAGGGTGTTAATGAAAAACTGTTTTTT.

V and J are TRBV21-1 and TRBJ2-1; the tabulated D call, TRBD2, remains unverified against the DNA. TRBV21-1 is deemed a pseudogene. The length of the CDR3 is 15 residues. The CDR3: CASSKVVGAYNEQFF. CDR3 in DNA: TGTGCCAGCAGCAAAGTAGTCGGAGCCTACAATGAGCAGTTCTTC.

The chain carries TRBV4-2 and TRBJ2-5; a possible D gene is TRBD2 (7 bases). Germline-derived CDR1 and CDR2 are LGHNA and YNFKEQ. The CDR3 is made up of 13 amino acids. The germline V and J ends were trimmed by 3 bases and 5 bases, with 10 bases remaining between them. The CDR3 loop is CASSHGGPETQYF. The CDR3 DNA reads TGTGCCAGCAGCCACGGGGGGCCCGAGACCCAGTACTTC.

This clone was recorded once. The CDR3 loop reads CASSEWGQGRNEQFF. In DNA, the CDR3 is TGTGCCAGCAGTGAATGGGGACAGGGCCGCAATGAGCAGTTCTTC. This sequence joins TRBV6-1 and TRBJ2-1; 9 nucleotides align to TRBD1. V was clipped by 2 bases and J by 6 bases; unmatched bases: 5. CDR3 size: 15 residues. The V gene's germline CDR1 is MNHNS and CDR2 SASEGT.